These 32 T cell receptor beta chains share one sample of origin, sequenced in a study of low-dose radiotherapy and immunotherapy resistance in tumors. Both TCRalpha and TCRbeta chains were reverse transcribed with V-gene-specific primers. The authors amplified TCRs for about 18 PCR cycles with a constant-region primer and a V-primer adapter. TCRdb itself ran the reads through MiXCR, one entry per CDR3 protein. Counted here are under 95,000 distinct CDR3 sequences, 17% occurring once; the ten biggest clones make up over 1.2%. The sample's time point: after trial treatment. Stated treatment: LDRT plus nivolumab, ipilimumab, low-dose cyclophosphamide and aspirin (RACIN trial). The material sequenced was PBMCs, taken after low-dose radiotherapy plus immunotherapy. The receptor source for this set is a male donor with prostate cancer.

In its sample, this clonotype was seen many times. Here the CDR3 DNA reads TGTGCCAGCAGCTCGAGTACGGGACAGGGTGAGACCCAGTACTTC. It is translated as CASSSSTGQGETQYF. The V gene is TRBV7-8, the J gene TRBJ2-5, with 9 bases matching TRBD1. CDR3 size: 15 residues. CDR1 is SGHVS, CDR2 FQNEAQ, per germline. V shed 4 bases and J 5 bases; nucleotides not matched to a gene: 8. Based on the CDR3 plus reference TRBV7-8 and TRBJ2-5, the full variable domain is GAGVSQSPRYKVAKRGQDVALRCDPISGHVSLFWYQQALGQGPEFLTYFQNEAQLDKSGLPSDRFFAERPEGSVSTLKIQRTQQEDSAVYLCASSSSTGQGETQYFGPGTRLLVL.

The table lists this clonotype with many counts. The chain combines TRBV7-2 with TRBJ2-5; D gene unclear. Germline CDR1 is SGHTA and CDR2 is FQGNSA. V lost 0 bases to trimming and J lost 5 bases, with 10 bases between them. The CDR3 loop spans 14 amino acids. The CDR3, as DNA: TGTGCCAGCAGCTTAGCGGAGAGTCGGGAGACCCAGTACTTC. Translating gives CASSLAESRETQYF.

In its sample, this clonotype was seen many times. V is TRBV11-2 and J is TRBJ1-1; no reliable D call. This CDR3 has 15 residues. With 1 base removed from V and 1 base from J, the gap between germline ends came to 10 bases. Germline V CDR1 and CDR2: SGHAT, FQNNGV. The CDR3 spells CASSLVAGKNTEAFF. DNA for the CDR3: TGTGCCAGCAGCTTAGTAGCAGGAAAGAACACTGAAGCTTTCTTT.

This clonotype occurred many times. As DNA, the CDR3 is TGTGCCAGTCTAGACCGGGGTCAGCCCCAGCATTTT. Protein sequence: CASLDRGQPQHF. V is TRBV28 and J is TRBJ1-5; no reliable D call. CDR1 is MDHEN, CDR2 SYDVKM, per germline. Trimming took 9 bases from V and 6 from J, leaving 12 bases between them. The CDR3 totals 12 residues.

At least ten counts were recorded for this clonotype. The V and J genes are TRBV2 and TRBJ2-3, with 7 bases that match TRBD2. This CDR3 comprises 15 residues. V shed 7 bases, J shed 2 bases, and the junction held 9 bases outside the gene matches. Germline assignment: CDR1 SNHLY and CDR2 FYNNEI. The CDR3 nucleotides are TGTGCCAGCAAGCCGTGGGGGGGGAACACAGATACGCAGTATTTT. Protein: CASKPWGGNTDTQYF.

The table lists this clonotype with many counts. The V and J genes are TRBV6-2 or TRBV6-3 and TRBJ2-2; D is undetermined. In germline, CDR1 is MNHEY, CDR2 SVGEGT. This CDR3 has 16 amino acids. V gave up 0 bases and J gave up 6 bases, with 14 bases separating them. Here the CDR3 DNA reads TGTGCCAGCAGTTACTCGTGGCTATATATCGCCGGGGAGCTGTTTTTT. Residues: CASSYSWLYIAGELFF.

This clonotype was seen more than once but under ten times. The V call is TRBV19, the J call TRBJ2-7; D possibly corresponds to TRBD2 (5 bases). In germline, CDR1 is LNHDA, CDR2 SQIVND (reference sequence). This CDR3 contains 13 residues. V lost 2 bases and J 6 bases, leaving 11 bases between the germline ends. The CDR3 sequence is CASSITGNGEQYF. CDR3 DNA sequence: TGTGCCAGTAGTATAACGGGAAACGGCGAGCAGTACTTC.

This clonotype came up many times. V is TRBV9 and J is TRBJ2-3; 10 positions match TRBD2. The CDR3 covers 16 residues. J was trimmed by 6 bases and V by 0 bases; bases with no gene match: 7. The V gene's germline CDR1 is SGDLS and CDR2 YYNGEE. CDR3 DNA: TGTGCCAGCAGCGTAGGGACTAGCGGATCTTGGGATACGCAGTATTTT. Protein: CASSVGTSGSWDTQYF.

This clonotype appeared many times. This chain links TRBV4-2 with TRBJ1-4, with 8 nucleotides matching TRBD1. Germline V gene data show CDR1 as LGHNA and CDR2 as YNFKEQ. Losses at the gene ends were 4 bases for V and 7 bases for J; bases not matched to a gene: 14. This CDR3 comprises 17 residues. The DNA for the CDR3 is TGTGCCAGCAGCCGCGAAAGTGACAGGGGATCCAGTGAAAAACTGTTTTTT. Its translation is CASSRESDRGSSEKLFF.

The chain has TRBV6-1 and TRBJ1-2, with TRBD1 matching 7 bases. The CDR3 runs to 15 residues. The germline V gene has CDR1 MNHNS and CDR2 SASEGT. The V and J ends lost 6 bases and 6 bases, in that order; junction bases with no gene match: 13. The CDR3 bases are TGTGCCAGCAGCTTTTCGACAGGGAATCCCGATGGCTACACCTTC. Protein: CASSFSTGNPDGYTF.

This clonotype was counted ten times or more. This sequence joins TRBV29-1 and TRBJ1-1, with 7 bases matching TRBD1. The CDR3 has 13 amino acids. CDR1 is SQVTM and CDR2 is ANQGSEA in the germline V gene. Germline trimming cut 6 bases from V and 4 bases from J; bases unmatched to any gene: 8. The CDR3 spells CSVQRQGITEAFF. The CDR3 bases are TGCAGCGTACAAAGACAGGGTATCACTGAAGCTTTCTTT.

This clonotype has ten or more counts. The J gene is TRBJ2-7, the V gene TRBV16; D not certain. This CDR3 spans 13 amino acids. Trimming took off 2 bases at V and 3 bases at J, with 8 bases between the two ends. CDR1 KGHSY and CDR2 FQNENV come from the germline V gene. CDR3 DNA: TGTGCCAGCAGCCAAGAACGGAACTACGAGCAGTACTTC. Translated, it gives CASSQERNYEQYF.

This clonotype was observed a few times. CDR3 sequence (DNA): TGTGCCAGCAGACCGGACAGGGGCGATGAGCAGTTCTTC. It specifies CASRPDRGDEQFF. The V gene is TRBV7-9, the J gene TRBJ2-1; TRBD1 agrees at 9 bases. The junction had 5 bases not matched to a gene; V was cut back by 6 bases and J by 8 bases. Germline values: CDR1 SEHNR, CDR2 FQNEAQ (reference sequence). The CDR3 covers 13 residues.

The chain couples TRBV12-3 or TRBV12-4 to TRBJ2-6; possible D gene TRBD2, 6 bases. The CDR3 has 15 amino acids. V dropped 6 bases and J dropped 3 bases, with 12 bases sitting between them. The CDR3 DNA reads TGTGCCAGCAGCCCCGGAGGGATTGGGGCCAACGTCCTGACTTTC. Translating it yields CASSPGGIGANVLTF.

This chain's CDR3 is CASSLAGGGAGEQFF. In DNA form, the CDR3 reads TGTGCCAGCAGCTTAGCGGGGGGGGGGGCCGGTGAGCAGTTCTTC. J is TRBJ2-1 and V is TRBV7-9, with D perhaps TRBD2 (7 bases). Germline CDR1 and CDR2: SEHNR and FQNEAQ (reference sequence). The CDR3 covers 15 residues. V was pared by 0 bases and J by 9 bases, with 15 bases between.

The CDR3 bases are TGTGCCAGCTCACCTCGGGTAGCGGGAACGGGAACAGATACGCAGTATTTT. This encodes CASSPRVAGTGTDTQYF. The chain is built from TRBV18 and TRBJ2-3; 8 positions agree with TRBD2. Germline V gene data show CDR1 as KGHSH and CDR2 as LQKENI. Trimming took 3 bases from V and 3 from J; bases not matched to a gene: 11. The CDR3 loop spans 17 amino acids.

This clonotype was seen ten or more times. For the CDR3, the DNA is TGTGCCAGCAGCCCACGACAGGGGGCCTCCTACGAGCAGTACTTC. Translated: CASSPRQGASYEQYF. The chain links TRBV7-2 to TRBJ2-7, with 10 nucleotides matching TRBD1. The CDR3 runs to 15 residues. V dropped 5 bases and J dropped 0; count of bases not matched to a gene: 4. CDR1 and CDR2 from the germline V gene are SGHTA and FQGNSA.

This clonotype was picked up many times. This sequence joins TRBV7-2 and TRBJ2-5, with D maybe TRBD2 (6 bases). The CDR3 totals 13 residues. Germline V gives CDR1 SGHTA, CDR2 FQGNSA. V gave up 0 bases and J gave up 4 bases, with 6 bases separating them. The CDR3 protein is CASSLAGRETQYF. CDR3 nucleotides: TGTGCCAGCAGCTTAGCCGGGAGAGAGACCCAGTACTTC.

This clonotype occurred many times. The chain is built from TRBV19 and TRBJ2-4, with 12 nucleotides matching TRBD2. The germline V gene has CDR1 LNHDA and CDR2 SQIVND (reference sequence). The CDR3 extends over 19 amino acids. Trimming removed 0 bases from V and 1 base from J; junction bases left unmatched: 7. The CDR3 region is CASSIDQASGRGAKNIQYF. The CDR3, as DNA: TGTGCCAGTAGTATAGATCAGGCTAGCGGGAGGGGTGCCAAAAACATTCAGTACTTC.

The V and J genes are TRBV28 and TRBJ2-7; unclear D gene. CDR1 MDHEN and CDR2 SYDVKM come from the germline V gene. Trimming pared 6 bases from V and 4 bases from J, leaving 10 bases between. The CDR3 has 12 residues. The CDR3 sequence is CASSGQRYEQYF. In nucleotides, the CDR3 is TGTGCCAGCAGCGGCCAGAGGTACGAGCAGTACTTC.

This clonotype has a count of ten or more. The chain recombines TRBV28 with TRBJ1-4, with D perhaps matching TRBD1 (5 bases). The V gene's germline CDR1 is MDHEN and CDR2 SYDVKM. The CDR3 is 16 amino acids. V was clipped by 2 bases and J by 8 bases, with 18 bases between them. CDR3 residues: CASSLRGTGLREKLFF. Written as DNA, the CDR3 is TGTGCCAGCAGTTTACGTGGGACCGGACTAAGGGAAAAACTGTTTTTT.

Comments on this clonotype: The DNA is omitted, as the CDR3 cannot be located on it reliably, and the CDR3 follows TCRdb's listing. The V gene is TRBV7-2, the J gene TRBJ2-2; the D call in the table, TRBD2, was not verified against the DNA. The V gene's germline CDR1 is SGHTA and CDR2 FQGNSA. The CDR3 is 23 amino acids in total, end residues counted. The CDR3 sequence is CASSFYICSARDLGGRDTGELFF.

This clonotype was observed once. The likely explanation is a read error, given a far larger clone one base away. The chain combines TRBV29-1 with TRBJ2-4; tentative D call: TRBD1 (6 bases). The germline V gene encodes CDR1 SQVTM and CDR2 ANQGSEA. CDR3 length: 11 amino acids. CDR3 residues: CSPRRGNEQYF. In DNA, the CDR3 is TGCAGTCCGCGCAGGGGCAATGAGCAGTACTTC.

About this clonotype: It differs at one base from a far larger clone, so likely a read error. This sequence joins TRBV6-2 or TRBV6-3 and TRBJ2-7; 7 bases fit TRBD1. V trimming: 5 bases; J trimming: 7 bases; junction bases outside the gene matches: 11. This CDR3 has 14 residues. The germline V gene has CDR1 MNHEY and CDR2 SVGEGT. Here the CDR3 DNA reads TGTGCCAGCAGTGAGGCAGGGGGTAAGAATGAGCAGTACTTC. It yields the protein CASSEAGGKNEQYF.

V and J are TRBV27 and TRBJ1-1; D gene unclear. With 3 bases removed from V and 5 bases from J, the gap between germline ends came to 10 bases. CDR1 and CDR2 from the germline V gene are MNHEY and SMNVEV (reference sequence). The CDR3 loop spans 13 amino acids. CDR3 nucleotides: TGTGCCAGCAGTTTCAATACTGTAACTGAAGCTTTCTTT. Encoded protein: CASSFNTVTEAFF.

This clonotype was seen ten or more times. The chain has TRBV10-3 and TRBJ2-7, with TRBD2 matching over 7 bases. Germline V gene lookup returns CDR1 ENHRY and CDR2 SYGVKD. The ends lost 2 bases at V and 2 bases at J; junction bases unmatched: 0. The CDR3 covers 13 residues. The CDR3 loop reads CAISEGTTYEQYF. The CDR3 coding sequence is TGTGCCATCAGTGAGGGGACTACCTACGAGCAGTACTTC.

A remark on this clonotype: At one of its ends the junction is not consistent with the germline gene, which may arise from a read error. The chain couples TRBV4-2 to TRBJ2-3, with a possible D match to TRBD1 (7 bases). The CDR3 runs 15 residues. Germline V gene data show CDR1 as LGHNA and CDR2 as YNFKEQ. CDR3 sequence: CVSSQVGGGTNTQYF. CDR3 in DNA: TGTGTCAGCAGCCAAGTCGGAGGGGGCACAAATACGCAGTATTTT.

This clonotype has at least ten counts. A junction end diverges from the germline sequence, so it may reflect a read error. The chain employs TRBV19 and TRBJ2-7, with 10 bases that match TRBD1. The CDR3 length is 14 residues. CDR1 is LNHDA and CDR2 is SQIVND in the germline V gene (reference sequence). CDR3 residues: CASSIGQGAYEQYF. The CDR3 DNA reads TGCGCCAGCAGCATCGGACAGGGGGCCTACGAGCAGTACTTC.

Ten or more counts support this clonotype. The V gene is TRBV3-1, the J gene TRBJ2-1; TRBD1 matches at 7 bases. V shed 2 bases, J shed 16 bases, and the junction held 11 bases outside the gene matches. There are 13 residues in the CDR3. The germline V gene has CDR1 LGHDT and CDR2 YNNKEL (reference sequence). The CDR3 reads CASSQMGQRELFF. The CDR3 nucleotides are TGTGCCAGCAGCCAAATGGGACAGAGAGAATTATTCTTC.

This clonotype came up many times. The V gene is TRBV18, the J gene TRBJ2-1, with 9 nucleotides matching TRBD2. CDR1 and CDR2 from the germline V gene are KGHSH and LQKENI. This CDR3 has 17 amino acids. The V segment lost 0 bases and the J segment 5 bases; nucleotides outside the gene matches: 8. The CDR3 sequence: CASSPPVAGERDNEQFF. The CDR3 nucleotides read TGTGCCAGCTCACCACCGGTAGCGGGAGAAAGGGACAATGAGCAGTTCTTC.

The rearrangement joins TRBV10-3 to TRBJ1-1; the match to TRBD1 covers 9 bases. Unmatched junction bases numbered 6, after V lost 0 bases and J lost 1 base. CDR3 length: 17 amino acids. The germline V gene has CDR1 ENHRY and CDR2 SYGVKD. The CDR3 nucleotides are TGTGCCATCAGTGAGTCGAGGACAGGGGTCGCGAACACTGAAGCTTTCTTT. This translates into CAISESRTGVANTEAFF.

This clonotype has at least ten counts. The chain carries TRBV12-3 or TRBV12-4 and TRBJ2-5; a possible D gene is TRBD2 (5 bases). The CDR3 length is 12 residues. Between the trimmed V and J ends, which lost 7 bases and 5 bases, there was a span of 11 bases. CDR3 in amino acids: CASTGVGETQYF. The DNA for the CDR3 is TGTGCCAGCACCGGGGTCGGGGAGACCCAGTACTTC.